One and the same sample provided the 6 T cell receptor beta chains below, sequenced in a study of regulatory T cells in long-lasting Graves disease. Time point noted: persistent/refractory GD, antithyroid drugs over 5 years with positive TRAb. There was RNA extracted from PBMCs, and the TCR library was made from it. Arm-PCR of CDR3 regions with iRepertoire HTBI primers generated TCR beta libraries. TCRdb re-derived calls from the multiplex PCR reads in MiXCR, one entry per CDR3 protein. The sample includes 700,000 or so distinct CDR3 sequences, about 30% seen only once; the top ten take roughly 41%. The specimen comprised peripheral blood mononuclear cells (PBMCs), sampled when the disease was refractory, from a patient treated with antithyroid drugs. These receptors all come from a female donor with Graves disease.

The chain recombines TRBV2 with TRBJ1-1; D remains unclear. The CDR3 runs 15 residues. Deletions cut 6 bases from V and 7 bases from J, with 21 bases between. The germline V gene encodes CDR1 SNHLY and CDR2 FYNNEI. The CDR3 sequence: CASSALRLGTGEAFF. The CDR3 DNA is TGTGCCAGCAGCGCATTACGACTGGGAACGGGTGAAGCTTTCTTT. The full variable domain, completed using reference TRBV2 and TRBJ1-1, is EPEVTQTPSHQVTQMGQEVILRCVPISNHLYFYWYRQILGQKVEFLVSFYNNEISEKSEIFDDQFSVERPDGSNFTLKIRSTKLEDSAMYFCASSALRLGTGEAFFGQGTRLTVV.

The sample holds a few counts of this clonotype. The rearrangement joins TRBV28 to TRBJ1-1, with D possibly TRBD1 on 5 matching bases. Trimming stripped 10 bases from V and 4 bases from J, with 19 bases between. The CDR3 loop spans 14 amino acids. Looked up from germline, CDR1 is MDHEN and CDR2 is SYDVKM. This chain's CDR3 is CAIREGRYSTEAFF. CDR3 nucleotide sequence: TGTGCCATCAGGGAGGGCCGGTACTCCACTGAAGCTTTCTTT.

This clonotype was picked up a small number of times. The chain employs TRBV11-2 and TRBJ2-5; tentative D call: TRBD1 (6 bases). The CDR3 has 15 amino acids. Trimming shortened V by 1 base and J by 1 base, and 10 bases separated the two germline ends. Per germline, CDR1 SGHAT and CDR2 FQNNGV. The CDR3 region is CASSLGGQIQETQYF. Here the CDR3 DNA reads TGTGCCAGCAGCTTAGGAGGACAGATCCAAGAGACCCAGTACTTC. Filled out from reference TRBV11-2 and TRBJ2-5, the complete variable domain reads EAGVAQSPRYKIIEKRQSVAFWCNPISGHATLYWYQQILGQGPKLLIQFQNNGVVDDSQLPKDRFSAERLKGVDSTLKIQPAKLEDSAVYLCASSLGGQIQETQYFGPGTRLLVL.

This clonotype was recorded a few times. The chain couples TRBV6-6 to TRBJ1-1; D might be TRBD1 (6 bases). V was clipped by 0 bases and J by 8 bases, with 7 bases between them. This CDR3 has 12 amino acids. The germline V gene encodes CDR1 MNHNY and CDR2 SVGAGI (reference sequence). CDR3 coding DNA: TGTGCCAGCAGTTACTCGGGACACGAAGCTTTCTTT. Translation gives CASSYSGHEAFF.

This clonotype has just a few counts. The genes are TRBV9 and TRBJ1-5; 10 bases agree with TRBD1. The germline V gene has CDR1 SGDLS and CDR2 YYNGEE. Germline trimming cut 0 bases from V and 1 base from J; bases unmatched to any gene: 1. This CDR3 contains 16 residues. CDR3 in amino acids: CASSVGDRGSNQPQHF. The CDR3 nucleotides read TGTGCCAGCAGCGTAGGGGACAGGGGAAGCAATCAGCCCCAGCATTTT.

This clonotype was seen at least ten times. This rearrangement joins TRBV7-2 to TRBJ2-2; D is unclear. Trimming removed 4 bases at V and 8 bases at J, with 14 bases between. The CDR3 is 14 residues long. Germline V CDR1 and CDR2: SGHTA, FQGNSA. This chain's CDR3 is CASSSPGSGGELFF. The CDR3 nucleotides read TGTGCCAGCAGCTCCCCCGGCTCTGGGGGGGAGCTGTTTTTT. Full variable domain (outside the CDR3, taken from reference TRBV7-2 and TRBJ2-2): GAGVSQSPSNKVTEKGKDVELRCDPISGHTALYWYRQSLGQGLEFLIYFQGNSAPDKSGLPSDRFSAERTGGSVSTLTIQRTQQEDSAVYLCASSSPGSGGELFFGEGSRLTVL.